This T cell receptor (beta chain) appears in the sequencing data of a study of blood T cell repertoires in COVID-19. TCRdb's copy holds only in-frame clones and misses some; the assay was immunoSEQ multiplex PCR. The sample includes 250,000 or so clones, 89% seen only once; the top ten take 4% to 5%. Germline CDR1 and CDR2: LNHDA and SQIVND (reference sequence). The CDR3 loop spans 13 amino acids. Losses at the gene ends were 10 bases for V and 8 bases for J; bases not matched to a gene: 10. The receptor was derived from a middle-aged woman who had recovered from COVID-19. The gene calls are TRBV19 and TRBJ1-4, with 7 bases that match TRBD1. Input material: peripheral blood. CDR3 protein: CATADRVGEKLFF. CDR3 sequence (DNA): TGTGCCACCGCCGACAGGGTGGGCGAAAAACTGTTTTTT.